This T cell receptor beta chain was identified in a study of blood T cells in healthy people across ages. V lost 3 bases and J lost 2, with 12 bases in between. CDR1 is MNHEY, CDR2 SMNVEV, per germline (reference sequence). The CDR3 has 15 amino acids. A second roughly 7 to 12 cycle PCR used barcoded and J-beta primers. TCRdb independently ran MiXCR on the 5' RACE reads; one entry per CDR3 protein. This table has roughly 800,000 distinct CDR3 sequences, roughly 60% appearing once. Whenever a sample was processed, at least 6.5 million PBMCs were isolated. This receptor was taken from a man aged 30 to 39 in good health. Sequencing was carried out using blood. V and J are TRBV27 and TRBJ2-3; no definite D call. The CDR3: CASSFRRGTTDTQYF. The CDR3 coding sequence is TGTGCCAGCAGTTTTCGACGCGGAACCACAGATACGCAGTATTTT.